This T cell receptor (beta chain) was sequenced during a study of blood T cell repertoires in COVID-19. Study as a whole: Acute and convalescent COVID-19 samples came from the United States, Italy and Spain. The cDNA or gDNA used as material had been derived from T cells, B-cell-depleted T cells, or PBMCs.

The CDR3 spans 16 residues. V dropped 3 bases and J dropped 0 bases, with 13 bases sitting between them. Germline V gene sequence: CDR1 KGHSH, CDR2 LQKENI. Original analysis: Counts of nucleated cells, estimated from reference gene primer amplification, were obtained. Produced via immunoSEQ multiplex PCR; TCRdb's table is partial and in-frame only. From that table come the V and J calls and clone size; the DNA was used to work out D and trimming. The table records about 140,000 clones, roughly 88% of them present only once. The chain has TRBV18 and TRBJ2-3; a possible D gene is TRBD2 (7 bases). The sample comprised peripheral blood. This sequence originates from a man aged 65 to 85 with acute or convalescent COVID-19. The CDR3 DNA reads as TGTGCCAGCTCACCCGGGGCGGGGGCTAGCACAGATACGCAGTATTTT. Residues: CASSPGAGASTDTQYF.